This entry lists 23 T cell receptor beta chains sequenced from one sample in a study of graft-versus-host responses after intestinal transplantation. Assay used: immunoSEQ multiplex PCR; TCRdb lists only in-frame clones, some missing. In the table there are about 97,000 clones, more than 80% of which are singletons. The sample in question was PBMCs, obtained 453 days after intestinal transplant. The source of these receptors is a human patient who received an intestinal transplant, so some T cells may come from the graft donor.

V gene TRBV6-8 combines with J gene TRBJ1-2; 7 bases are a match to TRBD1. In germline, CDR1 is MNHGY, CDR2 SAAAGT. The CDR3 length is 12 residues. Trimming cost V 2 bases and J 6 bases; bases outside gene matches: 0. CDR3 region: CASSYGTDGYTF. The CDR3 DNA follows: TGTGCCAGCAGTTACGGGACAGATGGCTACACCTTC.

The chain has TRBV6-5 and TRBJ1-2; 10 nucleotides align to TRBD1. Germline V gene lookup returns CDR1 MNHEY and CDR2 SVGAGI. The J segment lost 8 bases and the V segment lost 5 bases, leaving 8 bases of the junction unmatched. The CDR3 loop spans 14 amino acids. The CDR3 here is CASSTSGQGGGYTF. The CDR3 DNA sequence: TGTGCCAGCAGTACCTCAGGACAGGGGGGCGGCTACACCTTC.

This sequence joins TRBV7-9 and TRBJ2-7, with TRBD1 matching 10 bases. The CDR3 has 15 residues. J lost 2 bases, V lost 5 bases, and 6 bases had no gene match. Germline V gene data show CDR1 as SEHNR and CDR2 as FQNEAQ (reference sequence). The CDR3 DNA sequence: TGTGCCAGCAGCCACCGGGACAGGGGACCCTACGAGCAGTACTTC. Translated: CASSHRDRGPYEQYF.

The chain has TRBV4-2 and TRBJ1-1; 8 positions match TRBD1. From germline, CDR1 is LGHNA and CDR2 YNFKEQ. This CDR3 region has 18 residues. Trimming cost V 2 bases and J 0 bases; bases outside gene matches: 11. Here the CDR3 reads CASSQPRQGPIMNTEAFF. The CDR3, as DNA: TGTGCCAGCAGCCAACCCAGACAGGGGCCGATCATGAACACTGAAGCTTTCTTT.

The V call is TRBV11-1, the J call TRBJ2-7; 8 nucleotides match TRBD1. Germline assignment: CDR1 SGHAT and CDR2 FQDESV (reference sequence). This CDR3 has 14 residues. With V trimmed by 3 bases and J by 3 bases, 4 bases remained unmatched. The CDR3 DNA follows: TGTGCCAGCAGCTTCTTGGACAGGGTCTACGAGCAGTACTTC. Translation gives CASSFLDRVYEQYF.

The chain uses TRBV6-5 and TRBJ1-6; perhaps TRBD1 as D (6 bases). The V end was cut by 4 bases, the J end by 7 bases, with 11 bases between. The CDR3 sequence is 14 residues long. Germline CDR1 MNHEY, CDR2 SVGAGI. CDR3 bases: TGTGCCAGCAGTTGGGGGGCAGACAATTCACCCCTCCACTTT. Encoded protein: CASSWGADNSPLHF.

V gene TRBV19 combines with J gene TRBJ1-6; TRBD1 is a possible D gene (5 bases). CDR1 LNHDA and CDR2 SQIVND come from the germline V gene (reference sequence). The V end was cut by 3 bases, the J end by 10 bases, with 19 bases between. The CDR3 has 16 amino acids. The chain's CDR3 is CASSIQGRIVSSPLHF. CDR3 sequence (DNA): TGTGCCAGTAGTATTCAGGGCCGGATTGTGAGCTCACCCCTCCACTTT.

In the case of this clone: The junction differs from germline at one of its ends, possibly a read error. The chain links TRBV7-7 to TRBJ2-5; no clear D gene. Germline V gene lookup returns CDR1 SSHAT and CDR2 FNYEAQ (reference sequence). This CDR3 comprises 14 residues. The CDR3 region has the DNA TGTGCTAGCAGCTTGGGGTGGGCTGGAGAGACCCAGTACTTC. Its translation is CASSLGWAGETQYF.

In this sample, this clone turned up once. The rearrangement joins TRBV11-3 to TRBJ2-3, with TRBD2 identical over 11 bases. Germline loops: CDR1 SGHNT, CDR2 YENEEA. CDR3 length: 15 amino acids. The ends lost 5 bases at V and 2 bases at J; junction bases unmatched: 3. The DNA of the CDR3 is TGTGCCAGCAGCCCTAGCGGGGGGAACACAGATACGCAGTATTTT. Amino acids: CASSPSGGNTDTQYF.

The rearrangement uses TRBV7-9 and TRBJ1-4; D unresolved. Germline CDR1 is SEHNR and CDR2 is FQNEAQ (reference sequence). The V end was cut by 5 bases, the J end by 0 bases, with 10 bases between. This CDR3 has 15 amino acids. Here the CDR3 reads CASSSGLATNEKLFF. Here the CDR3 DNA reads TGTGCCAGCAGCAGTGGACTCGCAACTAATGAAAAACTGTTTTTT.

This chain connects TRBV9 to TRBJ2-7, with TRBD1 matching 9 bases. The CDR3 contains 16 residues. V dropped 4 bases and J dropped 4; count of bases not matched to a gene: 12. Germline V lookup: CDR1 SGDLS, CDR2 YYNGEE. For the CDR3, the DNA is TGTGCCAGCAGCCCCACATTCGGGACAGGGTATTACGAGCAGTACTTC. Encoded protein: CASSPTFGTGYYEQYF.

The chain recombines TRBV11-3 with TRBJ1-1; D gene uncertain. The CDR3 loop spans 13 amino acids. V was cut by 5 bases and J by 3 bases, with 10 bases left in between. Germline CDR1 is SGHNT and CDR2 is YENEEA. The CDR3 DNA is TGTGCCAGCAGCATACGGGCTGACACTGAAGCTTTCTTT. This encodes CASSIRADTEAFF.

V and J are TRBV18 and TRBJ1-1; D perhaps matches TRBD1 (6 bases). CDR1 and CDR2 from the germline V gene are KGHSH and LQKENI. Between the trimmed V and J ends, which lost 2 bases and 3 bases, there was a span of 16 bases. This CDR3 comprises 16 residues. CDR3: CASSPVVSGAYTEAFF. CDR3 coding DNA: TGTGCCAGCTCACCAGTCGTCTCGGGGGCCTACACTGAAGCTTTCTTT.

This CDR3 is CASSLGGGLGKFF. CDR3 bases: TGTGCCAGCAGCCTAGGCGGGGGTCTGGGGAAGTTCTTC. This rearrangement joins TRBV11-2 to TRBJ2-1; 7 bases are shared with TRBD2. Germline CDR1 SGHAT, CDR2 FQNNGV. J lost 14 bases, V lost 5 bases, and 12 bases had no gene match. This CDR3 is 13 amino acids long.

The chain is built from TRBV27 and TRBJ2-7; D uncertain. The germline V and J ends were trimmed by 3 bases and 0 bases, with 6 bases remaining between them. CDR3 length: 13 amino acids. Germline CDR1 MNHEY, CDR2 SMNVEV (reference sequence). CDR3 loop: CASSFVNSYEQYF. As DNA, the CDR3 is TGTGCCAGCAGTTTCGTTAACTCCTACGAGCAGTACTTC.

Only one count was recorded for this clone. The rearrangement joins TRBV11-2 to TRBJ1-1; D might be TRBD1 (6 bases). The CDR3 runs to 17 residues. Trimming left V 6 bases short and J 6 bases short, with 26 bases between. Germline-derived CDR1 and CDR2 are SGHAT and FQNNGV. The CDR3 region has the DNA TGTGCCAGCAGAAACAGGGAATACGGGTCAATTTTATCTGAAGCTTTCTTT. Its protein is CASRNREYGSILSEAFF.

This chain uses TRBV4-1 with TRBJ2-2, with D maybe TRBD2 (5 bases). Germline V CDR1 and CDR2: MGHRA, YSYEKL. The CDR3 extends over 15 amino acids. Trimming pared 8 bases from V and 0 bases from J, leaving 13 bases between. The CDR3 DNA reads TGCGCCAGCTCCCCGCGGGCAGCGAACACCGGGGAGCTGTTTTTT. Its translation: CASSPRAANTGELFF.

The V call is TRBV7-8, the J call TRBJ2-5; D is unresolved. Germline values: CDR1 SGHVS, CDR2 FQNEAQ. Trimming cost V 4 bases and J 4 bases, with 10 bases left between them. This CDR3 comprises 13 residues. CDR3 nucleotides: TGTGCCAGCAGCTCCAGTCGGGTAGAGACCCAGTACTTC. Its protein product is CASSSSRVETQYF.

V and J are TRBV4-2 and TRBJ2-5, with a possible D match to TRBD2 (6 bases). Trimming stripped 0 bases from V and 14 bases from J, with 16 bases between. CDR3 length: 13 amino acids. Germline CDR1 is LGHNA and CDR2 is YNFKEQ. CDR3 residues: CASSQDYGGLPYF. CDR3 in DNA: TGTGCCAGCAGCCAAGATTATGGGGGACTCCCATACTTC.

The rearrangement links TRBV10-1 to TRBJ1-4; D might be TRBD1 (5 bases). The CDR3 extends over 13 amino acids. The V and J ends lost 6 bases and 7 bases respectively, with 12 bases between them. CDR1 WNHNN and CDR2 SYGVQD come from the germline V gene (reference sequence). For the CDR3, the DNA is TGCGCCAGCAGCGCCAGGGCCGGTGAAAAACTGTTTTTT. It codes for CASSARAGEKLFF.

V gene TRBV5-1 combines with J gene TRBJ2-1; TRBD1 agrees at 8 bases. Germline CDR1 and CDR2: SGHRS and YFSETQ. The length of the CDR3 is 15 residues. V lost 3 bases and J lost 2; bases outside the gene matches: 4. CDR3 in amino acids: CASSSGQGPYNEQFF. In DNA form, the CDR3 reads TGCGCCAGCAGCTCCGGACAGGGCCCCTACAATGAGCAGTTCTTC.

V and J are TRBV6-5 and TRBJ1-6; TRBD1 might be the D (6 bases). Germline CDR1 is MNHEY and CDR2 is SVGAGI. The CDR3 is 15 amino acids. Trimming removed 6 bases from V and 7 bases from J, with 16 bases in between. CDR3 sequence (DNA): TGTGCCAGCAGGGGGGGCACAGGGTACAATTCACCCCTCCACTTT. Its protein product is CASRGGTGYNSPLHF.

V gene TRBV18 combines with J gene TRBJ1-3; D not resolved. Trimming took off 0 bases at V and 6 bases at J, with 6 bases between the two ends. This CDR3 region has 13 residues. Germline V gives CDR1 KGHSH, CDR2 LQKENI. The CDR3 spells CASSPPGENTIYF. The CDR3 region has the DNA TGTGCCAGCTCACCACCCGGGGAAAACACCATATATTTT.